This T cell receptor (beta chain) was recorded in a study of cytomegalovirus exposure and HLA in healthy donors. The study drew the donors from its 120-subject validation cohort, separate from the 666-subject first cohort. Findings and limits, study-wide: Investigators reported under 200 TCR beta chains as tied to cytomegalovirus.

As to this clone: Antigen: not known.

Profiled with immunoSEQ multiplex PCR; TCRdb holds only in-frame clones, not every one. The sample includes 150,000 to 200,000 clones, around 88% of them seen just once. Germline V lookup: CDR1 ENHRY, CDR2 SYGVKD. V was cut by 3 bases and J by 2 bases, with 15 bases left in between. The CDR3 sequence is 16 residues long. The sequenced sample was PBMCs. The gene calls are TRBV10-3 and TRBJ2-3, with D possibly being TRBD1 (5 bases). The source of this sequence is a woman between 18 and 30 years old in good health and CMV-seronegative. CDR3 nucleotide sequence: TGTGCCATCAGTGACGTGACAGCACCTCACACAGATACGCAGTATTTT. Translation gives CAISDVTAPHTDTQYF.